The T cell receptor (beta chain) under discussion was sequenced for a study of cytomegalovirus exposure and HLA in healthy donors. Whole-study findings and limits: Three of the chains that were CMV-associated were confirmed in vitro to be specific for CMV antigens. A list of 150 to 200 TCR beta chains associated with cytomegalovirus was given.

Trimming took 3 bases from V and 7 from J; bases not matched to a gene: 10. The length of the CDR3 is 15 residues. Germline V gene lookup returns CDR1 SNHLY and CDR2 FYNNEI. Concerning this clone: Its specificity is not known.

The PCR used 60 Vbeta and 13 Jbeta primers. This table comes from immunoSEQ multiplex PCR, and its TCRdb copy is limited to in-frame clones, with some not included. The sample comprises 150,000 or so clones, 65% to 75% of which are singletons, and 1.5% rests with the top ten. This chain connects TRBV2 to TRBJ1-2; 8 nucleotides agree with TRBD1. The sequencing input was PBMCs. The TCR sequence derives from a girl between 5 and 17 years old in good health and CMV-seronegative. The CDR3 DNA sequence: TGTGCCAGCAGTGAGGCAGGGGGCGGGATAGGTGGCTACACCTTC. Its protein is CASSEAGGGIGGYTF.